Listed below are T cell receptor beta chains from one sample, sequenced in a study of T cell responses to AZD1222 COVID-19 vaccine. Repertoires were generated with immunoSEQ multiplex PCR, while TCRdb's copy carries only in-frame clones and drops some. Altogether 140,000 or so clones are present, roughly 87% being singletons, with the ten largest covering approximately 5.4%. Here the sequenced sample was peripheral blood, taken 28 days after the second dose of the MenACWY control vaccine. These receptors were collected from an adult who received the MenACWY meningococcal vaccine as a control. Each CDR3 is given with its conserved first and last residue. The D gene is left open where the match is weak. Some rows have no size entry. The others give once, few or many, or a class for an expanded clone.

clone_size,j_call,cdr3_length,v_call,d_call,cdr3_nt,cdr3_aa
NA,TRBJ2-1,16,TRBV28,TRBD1,TGTGCCAGCAGCCAGACAGGACAGGGGGTAGGCAATGAGCAGTTCTTC,CASSQTGQGVGNEQFF
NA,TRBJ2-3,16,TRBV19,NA,TGTGCCAGTAGGGGGTTGGGCGGAGGGGAGACGAATACGCAGTATTTT,CASRGLGGGETNTQYF
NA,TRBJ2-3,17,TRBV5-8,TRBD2,TGTGCCAGCAGCTCCCGCTTGACTAGCGGGAGTACAGATACGCAGTATTTT,CASSSRLTSGSTDTQYF
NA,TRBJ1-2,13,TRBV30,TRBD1,TGTGCCTGGAGGACAGGGGGCGGCTATGGCTACACCTTC,CAWRTGGGYGYTF
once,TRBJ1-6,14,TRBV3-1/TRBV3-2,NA,TGTGCCAGCAGCCTACAAAGAGGGGCTTCACCCCTCCACTTT,CASSLQRGASPLHF
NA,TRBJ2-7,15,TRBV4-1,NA,TGCGCCAGCAGCCACCGGGACACCGCCTCCTACGAGCAGTACTTC,CASSHRDTASYEQYF
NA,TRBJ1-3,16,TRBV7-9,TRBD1,TGTGCCAGCAGCCGAATCGACAGGGACTCTGGAAACACCATATATTTT,CASSRIDRDSGNTIYF
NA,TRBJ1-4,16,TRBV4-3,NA,TGCGCCAGCAGCCAAGATCCGGGGGCTCTTGGTGAAAAACTGTTTTTT,CASSQDPGALGEKLFF
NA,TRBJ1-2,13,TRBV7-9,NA,TGTGCCAGCAGCTTAGGGGAAGGGTTTGGCTACACCTTC,CASSLGEGFGYTF
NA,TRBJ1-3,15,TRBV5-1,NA,TGCGCCAGCAGTCTGGCCCCGGGGGCGGAAAACACCATATATTTT,CASSLAPGAENTIYF
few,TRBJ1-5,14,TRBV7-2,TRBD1,TGTGCCAGCAGCTTGACAGGGTCCAATCAGCCCCAGCATTTT,CASSLTGSNQPQHF
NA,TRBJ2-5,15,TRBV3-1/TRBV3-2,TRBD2,TGTGCCAGCAGCCAAGGGACTAGCGGGGAAGAGACCCAGTACTTC,CASSQGTSGEETQYF
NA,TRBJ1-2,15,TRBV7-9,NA,TGTGCCAGCAGCTCAATGACGGAACCTAACTATGGCTACACCTTC,CASSSMTEPNYGYTF
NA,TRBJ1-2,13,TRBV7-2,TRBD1,TGTGCCAGCAGCTGGGGACAGGGAGGGGGCTACACCTTC,CASSWGQGGGYTF
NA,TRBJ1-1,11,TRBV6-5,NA,TGTGCCAGCAGTCCACTCACTGAAGCTTTCTTT,CASSPLTEAFF
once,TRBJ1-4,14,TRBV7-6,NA,TGTGCCAGCAGCCCTACCTCCGCAAGCGAAAAACTGTTTTTT,CASSPTSASEKLFF
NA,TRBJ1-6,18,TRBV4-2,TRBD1,TGTGCCAGCAGCCAGGGCCGGACAGGGGCCCGACCTAATTCACCCCTCCACTTT,CASSQGRTGARPNSPLHF
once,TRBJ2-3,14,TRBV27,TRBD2,TGTGCCAGCAGTTTAGGACTAGCGGGAGATACGCAGTATTTT,CASSLGLAGDTQYF
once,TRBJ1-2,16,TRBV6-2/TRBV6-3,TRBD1,TGTGCCAGCAGTAAAATCCGGGACAGGGGCCACTATGGCTACACCTTC,CASSKIRDRGHYGYTF
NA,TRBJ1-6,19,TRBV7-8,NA,TGTGCCAGCAGCTTAGCCGTCGCATTCGGGCAGGGCGACAATTCACCCCTCCACTTT,CASSLAVAFGQGDNSPLHF
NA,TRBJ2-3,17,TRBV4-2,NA,TGTGCCAGCAGCCAACTCAGGGGTGGGGGCTACACAGATACGCAGTATTTT,CASSQLRGGGYTDTQYF
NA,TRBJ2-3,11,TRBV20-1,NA,TGCAGTGTCTTGCTAGAGAATACGCAGTATTTT,CSVLLENTQYF
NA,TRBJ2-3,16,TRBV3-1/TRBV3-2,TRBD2,TGTGCCAGCAGCCAAGAGCCTAGCGGATACACAGATACGCAGTATTTT,CASSQEPSGYTDTQYF
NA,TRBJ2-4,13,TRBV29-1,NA,TGCAGCGTTGAAGGGGTAGCCAAAAACATTCAGTACTTC,CSVEGVAKNIQYF
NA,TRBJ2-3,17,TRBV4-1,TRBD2,TGCGCCAGCAGCCAAGGGGCAGCGGGAGGCCCCACAGATACGCAGTATTTT,CASSQGAAGGPTDTQYF
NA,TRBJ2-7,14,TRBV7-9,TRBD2,TGTGCCAGCAGCGGTAGCGGGAGGCACAACGAGCAGTACTTC,CASSGSGRHNEQYF
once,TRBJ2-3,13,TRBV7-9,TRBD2,TGTGCCAGCAGCTCAGCGGGAGCAGATACGCAGTATTTT,CASSSAGADTQYF
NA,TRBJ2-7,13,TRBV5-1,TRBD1,TGCGCCAGCAGCTGGACAGGGACCTACGAGCAGTACTTC,CASSWTGTYEQYF
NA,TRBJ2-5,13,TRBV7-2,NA,TGTGCCAGCAGCTTCGGGGCCCCGGAGACCCAGTACTTC,CASSFGAPETQYF
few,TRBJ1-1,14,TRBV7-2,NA,TGTGCCAGCAGCCCTCAGGTAAAGGGCACTGAAGCTTTCTTT,CASSPQVKGTEAFF
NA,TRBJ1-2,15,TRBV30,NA,TGTGCCTGGAGTGTAAAGGGCAGAGGGCACCATGGCTACACCTTC,CAWSVKGRGHHGYTF
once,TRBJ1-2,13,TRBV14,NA,TGTGCCAGCAGCCAAGCTGCGGGCTATGGCTACACCTTC,CASSQAAGYGYTF
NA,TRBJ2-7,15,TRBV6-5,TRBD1,TGTGCCAGCAGTACCCTACAGGGGGCAGCGAGCGAGCAGTACTTC,CASSTLQGAASEQYF
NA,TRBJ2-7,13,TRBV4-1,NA,TGCGCCAGCAGCCATTCGCAGGGGCGTGAGCAGTACTTC,CASSHSQGREQYF
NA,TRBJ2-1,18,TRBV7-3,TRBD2,TGTGCCAGCAGCTTAACCCCGCGGGCTAGCGGGCCTTACAATGAGCAGTTCTTC,CASSLTPRASGPYNEQFF
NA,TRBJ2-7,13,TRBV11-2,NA,TGTGCCAGCAGCTTAGGCAGCGAGGGGGAGCAGTACTTC,CASSLGSEGEQYF
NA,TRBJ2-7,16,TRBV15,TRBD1,TGTGCCACCAGCAGAGTCCGTCTGACAGGGGGCGGCGAGCAGTACTTC,CATSRVRLTGGGEQYF
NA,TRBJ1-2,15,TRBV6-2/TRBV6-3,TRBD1,TGTGCCAGCAGTGACCCAGGGGGCGGCGGCTATGGCTACACCTTC,CASSDPGGGGYGYTF
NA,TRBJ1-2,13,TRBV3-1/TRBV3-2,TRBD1,TGTGCCAGCAGCCAAAACAGGGGAGATAGCTACACCTTC,CASSQNRGDSYTF
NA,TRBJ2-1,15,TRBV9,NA,TGTGCCAGCAGCTCCGCCCAGAACCCCGAGCGTGAGCAGTTCTTC,CASSSAQNPEREQFF
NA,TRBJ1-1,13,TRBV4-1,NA,TGCGCCAGCAGAACAAGGTCAGGGACTGAAGCTTTCTTT,CASRTRSGTEAFF
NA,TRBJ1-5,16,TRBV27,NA,TGTGCCAGCAGTCTAAGCAGGGGTAACAGCAATCAGCCCCAGCATTTT,CASSLSRGNSNQPQHF
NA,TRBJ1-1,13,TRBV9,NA,TGTGCCAGCAGCGTCGGGATAGCGACTGAAGCTTTCTTT,CASSVGIATEAFF
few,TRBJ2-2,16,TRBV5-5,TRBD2,TGTGCCAGCAGCTCGAGACTAGCGGGGTACACCGGGGAGCTGTTTTTT,CASSSRLAGYTGELFF
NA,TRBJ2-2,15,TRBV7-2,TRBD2,TGTGCCAGCAGCGCGGGGGTCCAGAACACCGGGGAGCTGTTTTTT,CASSAGVQNTGELFF
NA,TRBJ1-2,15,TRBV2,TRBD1,TGTGCCAGCAGTGCCCCCGGGACAGGGTGGGATGGCTACACCTTC,CASSAPGTGWDGYTF
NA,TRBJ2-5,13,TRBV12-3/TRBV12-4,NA,TGTGCCAGCAGTTTATTGACCAAGGGGACCCAGTACTTC,CASSLLTKGTQYF
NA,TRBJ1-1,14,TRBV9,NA,TGTGCCAGCAGCGTAGATGGGGTAGGTACTGAAGCTTTCTTT,CASSVDGVGTEAFF
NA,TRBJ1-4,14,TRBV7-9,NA,TGTGCCAGCAGTCCTTCAGGGTCGCGTGAAAAACTGTTTTTT,CASSPSGSREKLFF
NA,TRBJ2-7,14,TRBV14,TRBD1,TGTGCCAGCAGCTCTAGGACAGGGTCCTACGAGCAGTACTTC,CASSSRTGSYEQYF
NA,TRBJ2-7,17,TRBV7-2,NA,TGTGCCAGCAGTTCCCCCGGGCAATGGGACGGCAGGAACGAGCAGTACTTC,CASSSPGQWDGRNEQYF
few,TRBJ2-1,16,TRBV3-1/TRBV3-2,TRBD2,TGTGCCAGCAGCCCCGACGGACTAGCGGGAGAGGGTGAGCAGTTCTTC,CASSPDGLAGEGEQFF
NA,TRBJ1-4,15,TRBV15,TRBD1,TGTGCCACCAGCAGAGATTCAGGGGGTAATGAAAAACTGTTTTTT,CATSRDSGGNEKLFF
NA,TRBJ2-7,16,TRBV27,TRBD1,TGTGCCAGCAGTTTTCCCCGGGACAGGGACCCCTACGAGCAGTACTTC,CASSFPRDRDPYEQYF
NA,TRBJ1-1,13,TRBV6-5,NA,TGTGCCAGCAAGCCGCGGGGGAACACTGAAGCTTTCTTT,CASKPRGNTEAFF
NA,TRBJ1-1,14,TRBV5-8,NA,TGTGCCAGCAGCTCAATCGACAGGAACACTGAAGCTTTCTTT,CASSSIDRNTEAFF